This T cell receptor (beta chain) derives from a study of cytomegalovirus exposure and HLA in healthy donors (dated by TCRdb to between 2016 and 2019). Background on the whole study: An earlier analysis of some 620 of the donors reported 250 to 350 Gb of sequence data and some 110 million unique TCR beta sequences obtained from approximately 180 million T cells. About 280 gigabases of sequencing data and 91 million or so unique TCR sequences made up an early release that covered approximately 650 HLA-typed donors. The genetic ancestry cluster associated with self-reported Caucasian donors included over 80% of the roughly 400 genotyped donors. The study aimed to test whether signatures of past pathogen exposure could be identified by cataloging public T cell receptors. The T cell repertoires of some 670 subjects were profiled by immunosequencing and related to cytomegalovirus serostatus. Along with the approximately 700-subject first cohort, a separate validation cohort of approximately 110 different subjects was used. To predict cytomegalovirus infection status, the study combined high-throughput TCR immunosequencing, statistical association of individual TCRs with disease status, and machine learning. In a later analysis, previously published TCR beta repertoires from 550 to 750 donors were re-analyzed and high-resolution HLA genotyping was added so that TCR occurrence patterns could be studied. The later analysis used no new phenotypic data to find candidate immune exposures, relying instead on TCR beta sequences and their occurrence across donors. In an earlier analysis of a few hundred of the donors, high-throughput TCR beta sequencing was used to judge whether each TCR beta V gene segment behaved as functional or pseudogenic. Donor age, sex, ethnicity and CMV serostatus were compiled alongside the repertoire data. A later genetic analysis took genome-wide SNP genotypes for about 60% of the roughly 670 donors and used that subset as a discovery cohort. Every repertoire in the discovery cohort had been generated on one and the same sequencing platform. HLA typing covered class I and class II loci at four-digit resolution. Typing coverage differed by locus: A, B, C, DRB1 and DQB1 were typed in about 620-640 donors, DQA1 in 522, DPA1 in around 600, and DPB1 in just under 480. Four to six DR-DQ haplotypes were handled as single units for association and clustering, since linkage in the cohort was strong. On average, about 240,000 unique TCR beta nucleotide sequences were sequenced per donor among 398 genotyped donors of the cohort, with 15% to 20% of those sequences being non-productive. Beyond this particular receptor, the publication reports: Broadly in line with IMGT annotations, most TCR beta V segments showed up in productive rearrangements about 87% or about 30% of the time in an earlier analysis of 587 of the donors. A further reported finding was that TCR beta sequences accurately predicted the HLA-A and HLA-B alleles for most subjects in the first cohort. For the cohort, immune exposure information was limited to CMV serostatus. In both the original and validation cohorts, the classifier was reported to diagnose cytomegalovirus status with high specificity and sensitivity. In the study, approximately 160 TCR beta chains were listed as associated with cytomegalovirus. Because the 87-base-pair reads could not distinguish some IMGT-functional V segments, including TRBV6-2 and TRBV6-3, those segments were excluded. In vitro tests confirmed that a few of the cytomegalovirus-associated TCR beta chains recognize cytomegalovirus antigens. At a false discovery rate of 0.05, a later analysis linked around 15,000 TCR beta sequences to specific HLA alleles. According to a later analysis, parvovirus B19, influenza, CMV and Epstein-Barr virus appeared linked to several top co-occurrence clusters. Because some donors lacked HLA typing at each locus, the association tests relied only on the typed subset. While some public TCRs were present in many individuals, most TCR sequences turned up only very rarely across donors. When HLA alleles, especially DR and DQ, strongly co-occurred, TCR associations were difficult to assign to individual alleles. A cluster of highly shared sequence variants was judged likely to represent a technical artifact of the sequencing pipeline. A later analysis found that most CMV-associated TCR beta chains appeared HLA-restricted, with HLA associations seemingly driven largely by CMV exposure. In a later genetic analysis, a missense DCLRE1C variant was associated with V-gene and J-gene trimming of TCR beta chains, and the association was replicated in an independent cohort. In a later genetic analysis, fewer N-insertions in productive TCRs were reported among donors in an Asian-associated ancestry cluster than the roughly 700-donor mean. Sequencing depth was assumed to be roughly uniform across donors in the presence/absence analyses, though that assumption may not hold. Linkage disequilibrium might explain the correlated functional status among segregating V segments, but an unknown experimental factor could not be ruled out. A later analysis found that TCR association rates varied across HLA loci, with DRB1 alleles showing the most associated TCRs and HLA-C alleles the fewest. Over 15 rarely observed V segments, including chromosome 9 orphons, were excluded from the earlier analysis of approximately 500 of the donors because counts were too low. According to the authors, the approach could potentially be generalized to other disease states and immunological phenotypes. Compared with equally common non-associated chains, HLA-associated TCR beta chains in a later analysis were more clonally expanded and had lower generation probabilities. The cohort was sequenced for TCR beta chains only, and without alpha or paired-chain data the features that could be detected were limited.

This clone was found a few times. The specificity of this receptor is unknown. Base-call qualities are not available, and no considerably larger clone is one nucleotide away. The cohort comprised fewer than 750 healthy bone marrow donors. At the time of sampling, every cohort member was nominally healthy, though immune exposures that went unrecorded were likely present. The donor tested CMV seropositive, placing the donor among the 290 or so seropositive members of the cohort. Every donor gave a peripheral blood sample, and the peripheral blood mononuclear cells from that sample were used for TCR beta sequencing. Genomic DNA extraction from the blood cell samples was performed with the Qiagen DNeasy Blood Extraction Kit. The library relied on the immunoSEQ multiplex PCR assay. A mixture of 60 forward primers for TCR Vbeta segments and 13 reverse primers for TCR Jbeta segments was used in the multiplex PCR. The CDR3 region of rearranged TCR beta genes was amplified from genomic DNA with a multiplex PCR assay. The Illumina HiSeq System was used to sequence the amplified TCR beta libraries as 87-base-pair reads. Under the source paper's analysis protocol: Across the 700 or so repertoires, a later analysis counted tens of millions of unique TCR beta chains, 9 million to 14 million of which were shared by at least two donors. Raw reads were error-corrected and collapsed into unique sequences with a nearest-neighbor algorithm that merged closely related sequences to remove PCR and sequencing errors. V, D and J gene segments were assigned by aligning CDR3 sequences to IMGT reference sequences. For a sequence to be retained, a match of at least six nucleotides to both a V gene segment and a J gene segment was required. Rearrangements were called productive when the CDR3 lacked stop codons and stayed in frame with V and J; all others were non-productive. Following IMGT convention, CDR3 was defined as the stretch from the second conserved V-encoded cysteine to the conserved J-encoded phenylalanine. The earlier analysis of a few hundred of the donors excluded sequences that lacked an unambiguous match to a single V gene segment. An earlier analysis of fewer than 750 of the donors classified V segments as functional when productive rearrangements were above 56.7% and as segregating when the standard deviation between donors was above 5%. A statistical classification framework was built for diagnosing cytomegalovirus status from the catalog of TCR beta chain sequences. V and J gene assignment, in a later analysis, came from comparing TCR nucleotide sequences with IMGT/GENE-DB human TR gene sequences. In a later analysis, CDR3 sequences and most-parsimonious VDJ recombination scenarios were assigned using the TCRdist pipeline. A later analysis defined each TCR beta chain by its CDR3 amino acid sequence plus V-gene family, and excluded reads lacking a unique V-gene family. In a later analysis, 500 to 650 highly shared, low-generation-probability nucleotide sequences were removed to address suspected cross-contamination and a sequencing artifact. In a later analysis, a clonal expansion index for each public chain was calculated from normalized within-repertoire ranks of inferred template counts. A later analysis computed generation probabilities with a VDJ recombination model fitted to out-of-frame rearrangements, and checked the results against IGoR. In a later analysis, hypergeometric tests were used to score TCR-TCR, TCR-HLA and TCR-CMV co-occurrence, with a repertoire-size bias correction applied to TCR pairs. In a later analysis, false discovery rates were estimated by permuting HLA or CMV assignments 20 times. In a later analysis, co-occurring TCRs were grouped with DBSCAN, and TCRdist sequence similarity was added when clustering was performed within HLA-allele-positive subsets. Co-occurrence clustering excluded repertoires with fewer than 30,000 or more than 120,000 public chains, plus five with anomalous nucleotide sharing. TCRdb stores this immuneACCESS table with in-frame sequences only. Part of the clones is absent; in the studies checked, under half of the shortfall reflects unresolved V genes, and no reason is known for the rest. V and J calls and clone size come straight from that table; D and trimming were deduced from the DNA. This sample has some 71,000 clones in its table, and approximately 63% of those were observed once. Around a tenth of the sample goes to the ten largest clones.

Reading from cysteine to phenylalanine, the CDR3 counts 15 amino acids. Just CDR3 DNA is preserved here, 45 bases in frame from base 1. Germline trimming: 6 bases from V, 5 bases from J; junction bases outside gene matches: 10. CDR1 and CDR2 are read off the germline V gene (reference sequence) as MNHEY and SMNVEV. Sequencing input: PBMCs. This chain joins TRBV27 to TRBJ2-3; 8 nucleotides in the junction match TRBD1. This receptor was obtained from a woman aged 50 to 60 in good health and CMV-seropositive. The sequenced DNA is TGTGCCAGCAGCCTCAGGGGGCTGGAAGGAGATACGCAGTATTTT. Protein translation: CASSLRGLEGDTQYF.